This TCR beta chain is from a study of cytomegalovirus exposure and HLA in healthy donors. The PCR employed 60 Vbeta primers together with 13 Jbeta primers. Profiled with immunoSEQ multiplex PCR; TCRdb holds only in-frame clones, not every one. The repertoire consists of roughly 130,000 clones, with more than 60% occurring once and the leading ten covering roughly 2.1%. This clone was observed a handful of times. In germline, CDR1 is SGHAT, CDR2 FQDESV (reference sequence). V lost 2 bases, J lost 0 bases, and 8 bases lay in between. The CDR3 is made up of 15 amino acids. The sample was PBMCs. This chain joins TRBV11-1 and TRBJ2-4, with D perhaps TRBD2 (5 bases). The origin of this receptor is a woman aged 35 to 49 in good health and CMV-seropositive. The CDR3 nucleotides read TGTGCCAGCAGCTTATACGGACTAGCCAAAAACATTCAGTACTTC. Amino acids: CASSLYGLAKNIQYF.